What follows are 3 T cell receptor beta chains derived from one specimen sequenced in a study of human T cells and chemical hapten exposure. Time point noted: healthy volunteer bleed at 6 weeks. The authors extracted total RNA from unfractionated whole blood. Via MiXCR, TCRdb re-called the RACE reads, giving one row per CDR3 protein. This sample has fewer than 40,000 distinct CDR3 sequences, with less than 6% found just once. Sequenced material: whole blood. These receptors came from a human donor in good health. Some clones in this sample may be carry-over from other donors' samples.

Note on this clonotype: This may arise from a read error, as a much more abundant clone is one base away. The chain joins TRBV4-3 to TRBJ2-6; unclear D gene. The CDR3 sequence is 16 residues long. V was cut by 4 bases and J by 5 bases, with 15 bases left in between. CDR1 and CDR2 (germline): LGHNA, YSLEER. CDR3 sequence (DNA): TGCGCCAGCAGCCCCCGGCCAGATTCTAGGGCCAACGTCCTGACTTTC. This sequence encodes CASSPRPDSRANVLTF.

V is TRBV4-3 and J is TRBJ1-6, with a tentative D call TRBD1 (6 bases). V shed 2 bases and J shed 5 bases, with 13 bases lying between them. The germline V gene has CDR1 LGHNA and CDR2 YSLEER. This CDR3 comprises 16 residues. The CDR3 reads CASSQSTGRDNSPLHF. DNA for the CDR3: TGCGCCAGCAGCCAATCAACAGGGAGAGATAATTCACCCCTCCACTTT.

About this clonotype itself: This sequence may be a read error, since a much larger clone differs from it by one base. The DNA of the CDR3 is TGCGCCAGCCGTTCCGCGGCCCGGGATTCGAATTCACCCCTCCGCTTT. Residues: CASRSAARDSNSPLRF. The V call is TRBV5-1, the J call TRBJ1-6; D uncertain. Germline lookup yields CDR1 SGHRS and CDR2 YFSETQ. The CDR3 totals 16 residues.